This passage covers 9 T cell receptor beta chains from one sample sequenced in a study of shared clonotypes between healthy human individuals. In the naive CD8 group, cells lacked CD45RO and were positively selected for CCR7, so terminally differentiated effector memory CD45RA+ cells were left out. Libraries were prepared by immunoSEQ multiplex PCR; TCRdb keeps only in-frame clonotypes and omits some of them. The table shows 2 million or so clones, with over 85% occurring only once. Sequencing used naive CD8+ T cells sorted from blood. Receptors originate from a man between 18 and 29 years old in good health.

The chain combines TRBV14 with TRBJ2-7; maybe TRBD2 (6 bases). The V gene's germline CDR1 is SGHDN and CDR2 FVKESK. This CDR3 is 15 amino acids long. V dropped 3 bases and J dropped 5 bases, with 17 bases sitting between them. As DNA, the CDR3 is TGTGCCAGCAGCCAGAAGGTGGGGAGGATCCACGAGCAGTACTTC. It is translated as CASSQKVGRIHEQYF. The full variable domain, with the rest looked up from reference TRBV14 and TRBJ2-7, is EAGVTQFPSHSVIEKGQTVTLRCDPISGHDNLYWYRRVMGKEIKFLLHFVKESKQDESGMPNNRFLAERTGGTYSTLKVQPAELEDSGVYFCASSQKVGRIHEQYFGPGTRLTVT.

Comments on this clone: Different DNA sequences within this sample yield the same CDR3. This chain joins TRBV9 and TRBJ1-4; maybe TRBD1 (5 bases). V lost 2 bases to trimming and J lost 3 bases, with 8 bases between them. The CDR3 contains 14 residues. CDR1 SGDLS and CDR2 YYNGEE come from the germline V gene. The CDR3: CASSVGGANEKLFF. CDR3 in DNA: TGTGCCAGCAGCGTTGGGGGAGCTAATGAAAAACTGTTTTTT. Together with reference TRBV9 and TRBJ1-4, the CDR3 gives the full variable domain: DSGVTQTPKHLITATGQRVTLRCSPRSGDLSVYWYQQSLDQGLQFLIQYYNGEERAKGNILERFSAQQFPDLHSELNLSSLELGDSALYFCASSVGGANEKLFFGSGTQLSVL.

The V call is TRBV30, the J call TRBJ1-2, with D unclear. The germline CDR1 and CDR2 sequences are GTSNPN and SVGIG (reference sequence). V dropped 5 bases and J dropped 6 bases, with 16 bases sitting between them. This CDR3 has 13 residues. The CDR3 protein is CAWRIAPGDGYTF. The CDR3 DNA is TGTGCCTGGCGGATTGCGCCTGGGGATGGCTACACCTTC. The variable domain in full, with the rest retrieved from reference TRBV30 and TRBJ1-2, is SQTIHQWPATLVQPVGSPLSLECTVEGTSNPNLYWYRQAAGRGLQLLFYSVGIGQISSEVPQNLSASRPQDRQFILSSKKLLLSDSGFYLCAWRIAPGDGYTFGSGTRLTVV.

The V and J genes are TRBV5-1 and TRBJ2-7; D is undetermined. This CDR3 spans 18 amino acids. CDR1 SGHRS and CDR2 YFSETQ come from the germline V gene. Deletions cut 4 bases from V and 7 bases from J, with 30 bases between. The CDR3 sequence: CASSLTENHGLGLGEQYF. The CDR3 nucleotides are TGCGCCAGCAGCCTGACGGAAAACCACGGCCTTGGGCTGGGGGAGCAGTACTTC. Filled out from reference TRBV5-1 and TRBJ2-7, the complete variable domain reads KAGVTQTPRYLIKTRGQQVTLSCSPISGHRSVSWYQQTPGQGLQFLFEYFSETQRNKGNFPGRFSGRQFSNSRSEMNVSTLELGDSALYLCASSLTENHGLGLGEQYFGPGTRLTVT.

The CDR3, as DNA: TGTGCCAGCAGTTACTGGAGACAGGAGACCCCCCAGTACTTC. Its protein product is CASSYWRQETPQYF. The rearrangement joins TRBV6-6 to TRBJ2-5; perhaps TRBD1 as D (6 bases). The germline gives CDR1 MNHNY, CDR2 SVGAGI (reference sequence). The CDR3 is made up of 14 amino acids. Trimming took 1 base from V and 9 from J, leaving 15 bases between them.

V is TRBV19 and J is TRBJ2-7; the D gene is possibly TRBD1 (7 bases). The CDR3 runs to 14 residues. V was cut by 7 bases and J by 5 bases, with 18 bases left in between. The germline gives CDR1 LNHDA, CDR2 SQIVND (reference sequence). CDR3 sequence: CASIDREEVNEQYF. CDR3 in DNA: TGTGCCAGTATAGACAGGGAGGAGGTGAACGAGCAGTACTTC. The complete variable domain, with remaining parts taken from reference TRBV19 and TRBJ2-7, reads DGGITQSPKYLFRKEGQNVTLSCEQNLNHDAMYWYRQDPGQGLRLIYYSQIVNDFQKGDIAEGYSVSREKKESFPLTVTSAQKNPTAFYLCASIDREEVNEQYFGPGTRLTVT.

The chain has TRBV10-3 and TRBJ2-3; D gene unclear. The CDR3 covers 18 residues. CDR1 is ENHRY, CDR2 SYGVKD, per germline. V was shortened by 0 bases and J by 1 base, with 17 bases between the two germline ends. In nucleotides, the CDR3 is TGTGCCATCAGTGAGTCGACTCTACCGAGTGGGGGCACAGATACGCAGTATTTT. Amino acid sequence: CAISESTLPSGGTDTQYF.

V usage is TRBV2 and J usage is TRBJ2-3, with D possibly TRBD2 on 6 matching bases. The CDR3 runs 13 residues. Germline CDR1 and CDR2: SNHLY and FYNNEI. Between the trimmed V and J ends, which lost 2 bases and 4 bases, there was a span of 7 bases. CDR3 coding DNA: TGTGCCAGCAGTGAAACGGGGGCAGATACGCAGTATTTT. Residues: CASSETGADTQYF. The full variable domain, rest sourced from reference TRBV2 and TRBJ2-3, is EPEVTQTPSHQVTQMGQEVILRCVPISNHLYFYWYRQILGQKVEFLVSFYNNEISEKSEIFDDQFSVERPDGSNFTLKIRSTKLEDSAMYFCASSETGADTQYFGPGTRLTVL.

With respect to this clone: Other DNA sequences in the same sample also yield this CDR3. V and J are TRBV5-4 and TRBJ2-2, with D possibly matching TRBD1 (5 bases). CDR3 length equals 13 residues. Germline V gene data show CDR1 as SGHNT and CDR2 as YYREEE (reference sequence). V lost 0 bases and J 6 bases, leaving 6 bases between the germline ends. The CDR3: CASSLVGAGELFF. The CDR3 DNA reads as TGTGCCAGCAGCTTGGTAGGGGCCGGGGAGCTGTTTTTT.